These 26 T cell receptor beta chains were all obtained from the same sample, sequenced in a study of CD4 T cells in relation to SARS-CoV-2 and coronaviruses. Libraries were prepared by immunoSEQ multiplex PCR; TCRdb keeps only in-frame clonotypes and omits some of them. The table shows approximately 25,000 clones, with about 73% occurring only once. CD4+ T cells from unexposed donors were obtained before the COVID-19 pandemic (2011-2018). CD4+ T cells were isolated from the cells after more than 8 days of culture. Their antigens are not known. Specimen: CD4+ T cells from PBMCs, cultured in vitro. The source is a human donor in good health.

The rearrangement links TRBV2 to TRBJ1-5, with D tentatively TRBD1 (5 bases). V lost 2 bases and J 9 bases, leaving 17 bases between the germline ends. CDR3 length equals 15 residues. Per germline, CDR1 SNHLY and CDR2 FYNNEI. This CDR3 reads CASSERGRVLGPQHF. CDR3 bases: TGTGCCAGCAGTGAACGAGGCAGGGTTCTAGGGCCCCAGCATTTT.

The J gene is TRBJ1-3, the V gene TRBV5-6; D unclear. Germline CDR1 SGHDT, CDR2 YYEEEE. The CDR3 covers 15 residues. The ends were cut back, 5 bases at V and 4 bases at J, with 16 bases in the middle. The CDR3 loop reads CASSPRAGKGNTIYF. CDR3 DNA: TGTGCCAGCAGTCCTAGGGCGGGAAAAGGAAACACCATATATTTT.

This chain joins TRBV6-5 and TRBJ2-7; 7 nucleotides line up with TRBD1. Germline V gene data show CDR1 as MNHEY and CDR2 as SVGAGI. The CDR3 contains 14 residues. Trimming cost V 6 bases and J 6 bases; bases outside gene matches: 11. This chain's CDR3 is CASSGTAALGEQYF. CDR3 nucleotide sequence: TGTGCCAGCAGCGGGACAGCAGCATTAGGCGAGCAGTACTTC.

This clone has just one count. This chain connects TRBV9 to TRBJ2-7, with D maybe TRBD1 (6 bases). V shed 2 bases and J shed 2 bases, with 14 bases lying between them. Germline CDR1 and CDR2: SGDLS and YYNGEE. CDR3 length: 15 residues. CDR3 sequence: CASSVLSTGAYEQYF. The DNA of the CDR3 is TGTGCCAGCAGCGTTTTGTCGACAGGAGCCTACGAGCAGTACTTC.

This clone showed up just once. The rearrangement joins TRBV15 to TRBJ2-3; D not certain. Germline V gene data show CDR1 as LNHNV and CDR2 as YYDKDF (reference sequence). Trimming cost V 0 bases and J 1 base, with 8 bases left between them. This CDR3 has 15 amino acids. CDR3 in amino acids: CATSRDRRRTDTQYF. For the CDR3, the DNA is TGTGCCACCAGCAGAGATAGACGGCGCACAGATACGCAGTATTTT.

CDR3 region: CASSLSGTEAFF. The CDR3 DNA reads TGTGCCAGCAGCTTGAGCGGCACTGAAGCTTTCTTT. V usage is TRBV5-4 and J usage is TRBJ1-1; D uncertain. The germline V and J ends were trimmed by 1 base and 4 bases, with 5 bases remaining between them. The germline V gene encodes CDR1 SGHNT and CDR2 YYREEE (reference sequence). The CDR3 sequence is 12 residues long.

The V call is TRBV5-1, the J call TRBJ1-2; D is possibly TRBD1 (5 bases). Germline V CDR1 and CDR2: SGHRS, YFSETQ. The CDR3 has 16 amino acids. With 0 bases removed from V and 4 bases from J, the gap between germline ends came to 16 bases. Here the CDR3 DNA reads TGCGCCAGCAGCTTGGGAGTCGACAGTCGTATCTATGGCTACACCTTC. Its translation is CASSLGVDSRIYGYTF.

The chain recombines TRBV6-5 with TRBJ1-5; unclear D gene. The germline V gene encodes CDR1 MNHEY and CDR2 SVGAGI. Trimming stripped 2 bases from V and 6 bases from J, with 8 bases between. The CDR3 is 13 residues long. DNA of the CDR3: TGTGCCAGCAGTTACAGGGAAAGTCAGCCCCAGCATTTT. Amino acid sequence: CASSYRESQPQHF.

V and J are TRBV6-5 and TRBJ2-7, with D tentatively TRBD1 or TRBD2 (5 bases each). There are 14 residues in the CDR3. Germline CDR1 is MNHEY and CDR2 is SVGAGI. V was trimmed by 5 bases and J by 4 bases, leaving 15 bases between them. In nucleotides, the CDR3 is TGTGCCAGCAGTAGCGGCATTGGGGCATACGAGCAGTACTTC. Protein sequence: CASSSGIGAYEQYF.

The chain joins TRBV11-3 to TRBJ2-3; 8 bases are shared with TRBD2. The CDR3 covers 15 residues. V was pared by 1 base and J by 2 bases, with 2 bases of the junction left unmatched. The V gene's germline CDR1 is SGHNT and CDR2 YENEEA. This CDR3 reads CASSLAGGPTDTQYF. The CDR3 nucleotides are TGTGCCAGCAGCTTAGCGGGAGGGCCCACAGATACGCAGTATTTT.

This clone has only a few counts. The chain joins TRBV5-1 to TRBJ1-1; weak D call: TRBD1 (6 bases). CDR3 length equals 15 residues. V dropped 4 bases and J dropped 1 base, with 14 bases sitting between them. The germline V gene has CDR1 SGHRS and CDR2 YFSETQ. The CDR3 DNA follows: TGCGCCAGCAGCCGGACCGGGACACAGAACACTGAAGCTTTCTTT. This codes for CASSRTGTQNTEAFF.

In its sample, this clone was seen a few times. J is TRBJ2-1 and V is TRBV19, with 11 bases fitting TRBD2. The CDR3 is 16 residues long. Per germline, CDR1 LNHDA and CDR2 SQIVND (reference sequence). Germline trimming cut 0 bases from V and 9 bases from J; bases unmatched to any gene: 7. The chain's CDR3 is CASSIDSSGRALEQFF. CDR3 nucleotide sequence: TGTGCCAGTAGTATAGATAGTAGCGGGAGGGCCCTTGAGCAGTTCTTC.

This chain uses TRBV18 with TRBJ2-1; TRBD1 agrees at 9 bases. CDR1 is KGHSH and CDR2 is LQKENI in the germline V gene. J lost 6 bases, V lost 3 bases, and 6 bases had no gene match. The CDR3 runs 15 residues. CDR3 protein: CASSPRGQGLNEQFF. The DNA of the CDR3 is TGTGCCAGCTCACCTCGGGGACAGGGACTCAATGAGCAGTTCTTC.

This clone was found once. V and J are TRBV7-9 and TRBJ1-2; D gene unclear. Per the germline V gene, CDR1 is SEHNR and CDR2 is FQNEAQ (reference sequence). The CDR3 has 15 amino acids. Trimming took off 6 bases at V and 3 bases at J, with 17 bases between the two ends. The CDR3 loop is CASSLYPTFYYGYTF. In nucleotides, the CDR3 is TGTGCCAGCAGTCTTTACCCCACGTTCTACTATGGCTACACCTTC. The full variable domain, in which reference TRBV7-9 and TRBJ1-2 provide the parts outside the CDR3, is DTGVSQNPRHKITKRGQNVTFRCDPISEHNRLYWYRQTLGQGPEFLTYFQNEAQLEKSRLLSDRFSAERPKGSFSTLEIQRTEQGDSAMYLCASSLYPTFYYGYTFGSGTRLTVV.

The V and J genes are TRBV27 and TRBJ1-6; 7 nucleotides line up with TRBD1. Germline CDR1 and CDR2: MNHEY and SMNVEV (reference sequence). The CDR3 runs to 15 residues. V trimming: 3 bases; J trimming: 7 bases; junction bases outside the gene matches: 6. The DNA for the CDR3 is TGTGCCAGCAGTTTCCAGGGGGTGGAAAATTCACCCCTCCACTTT. This sequence encodes CASSFQGVENSPLHF.

Only a few counts were recorded for this clone. V usage is TRBV2 and J usage is TRBJ1-5; D possibly corresponds to TRBD1 (5 bases). The CDR3 contains 13 residues. The V gene lost 6 bases and the J gene lost 6 bases, with 12 bases spanning the gap. Germline V gene data show CDR1 as SNHLY and CDR2 as FYNNEI. DNA for the CDR3: TGTGCCAGCAGGAATGGGGGGAGTCAGCCCCAGCATTTT. It encodes CASRNGGSQPQHF.

V is TRBV19 and J is TRBJ2-7; 7 nucleotides match TRBD1. V lost 6 bases to trimming and J lost 8 bases; unmatched junction nucleotides: 16. Germline V gene sequence: CDR1 LNHDA, CDR2 SQIVND (reference sequence). The CDR3 loop spans 15 amino acids. The CDR3 sequence is CASSLRGQLFYKQYF. CDR3 bases: TGTGCCAGTAGCCTCAGGGGACAGCTTTTTTACAAGCAGTACTTC.

The chain uses TRBV24-1 and TRBJ2-3, with no clear D. Germline V gene lookup returns CDR1 KGHDR and CDR2 SFDVKD. V was shortened by 3 bases and J by 2 bases, with 5 bases between the two germline ends. The CDR3 totals 13 residues. DNA for the CDR3: TGTGCCACCAGTGATCAGGACACAGATACGCAGTATTTT. Encoded protein: CATSDQDTDTQYF.

The gene calls are TRBV6-5 and TRBJ2-7; 10 nucleotides agree with TRBD1. Germline V gene lookup returns CDR1 MNHEY and CDR2 SVGAGI. The CDR3 extends over 14 amino acids. The junction had 3 bases not matched to a gene; V was cut back by 6 bases and J by 1 base. The CDR3 DNA sequence: TGTGCCAGCAGGCCGGGACAGGGGTCCTACGAGCAGTACTTC. It yields the protein CASRPGQGSYEQYF.

This clone was recorded a few times. V gene TRBV5-1 combines with J gene TRBJ2-1; D gene ambiguous. Per the germline V gene, CDR1 is SGHRS and CDR2 is YFSETQ. The CDR3 has 12 residues. Trimming cost V 4 bases and J 6 bases, with 8 bases left between them. This chain's CDR3 is CASSREVNEQFF. As DNA, the CDR3 is TGCGCCAGCAGCCGCGAAGTCAATGAGCAGTTCTTC.

The chain joins TRBV29-1 to TRBJ2-1; the D is unclear. Trimming took off 4 bases at V and 4 bases at J, with 17 bases between the two ends. Per the germline V gene, CDR1 is SQVTM and CDR2 is ANQGSEA. The CDR3 is 15 amino acids. The CDR3 here is CSVVAWRSSYNEQFF. CDR3 sequence (DNA): TGCAGCGTTGTTGCCTGGCGGAGTAGTTACAATGAGCAGTTCTTC.

J is TRBJ1-1 and V is TRBV19, with D possibly TRBD1 on 5 matching bases. Looked up from germline, CDR1 is LNHDA and CDR2 is SQIVND (reference sequence). The V gene lost 4 bases and the J gene lost 6 bases, with 27 bases spanning the gap. This CDR3 region has 18 residues. CDR3 in amino acids: CASSTQSIYAGSYSEAFF. CDR3 DNA: TGTGCCAGTAGTACCCAATCGATCTACGCAGGGAGCTACTCTGAAGCTTTCTTT.

The gene calls are TRBV10-3 and TRBJ1-2; 7 positions agree with TRBD1. The CDR3 runs to 14 residues. Germline CDR1 reads ENHRY; CDR2 reads SYGVKD. J gave up 4 bases and V 2 bases, and 4 bases lay outside the gene matches. The CDR3 loop reads CAISEGKGAYGYTF. DNA of the CDR3: TGTGCCATCAGTGAGGGGAAGGGGGCCTATGGCTACACCTTC.

This chain links TRBV9 with TRBJ2-3; no clear D gene. V lost 4 bases, J lost 0 bases, and 15 bases lay in between. The V gene's germline CDR1 is SGDLS and CDR2 YYNGEE. CDR3 length equals 16 residues. The CDR3 coding sequence is TGTGCCAGCAGCCCTCAGATCATGGGTAGCACAGATACGCAGTATTTT. This codes for CASSPQIMGSTDTQYF.

The genes are TRBV7-9 and TRBJ1-3; D is perhaps TRBD1 (6 bases). The V and J ends lost 2 bases and 0 bases respectively, with 11 bases between them. This CDR3 has 16 residues. Germline CDR1 reads SEHNR; CDR2 reads FQNEAQ (reference sequence). The CDR3 sequence is CASSLKWTDSGNTIYF. CDR3 nucleotides: TGTGCCAGCAGCTTAAAATGGACAGACTCTGGAAACACCATATATTTT. Looking up the rest from reference TRBV7-9 and TRBJ1-3 gives the full variable domain: DTGVSQNPRHKITKRGQNVTFRCDPISEHNRLYWYRQTLGQGPEFLTYFQNEAQLEKSRLLSDRFSAERPKGSFSTLEIQRTEQGDSAMYLCASSLKWTDSGNTIYFGEGSWLTVV.

This rearrangement joins TRBV11-2 to TRBJ2-2; 16 nucleotides line up with TRBD2. J lost 4 bases, V lost 4 bases, and 6 bases had no gene match. CDR3 size: 18 residues. Looked up from germline, CDR1 is SGHAT and CDR2 is FQNNGV. CDR3 residues: CASSSPGLAGGRTGELFF. CDR3 nucleotides: TGTGCCAGCAGCTCACCGGGACTAGCGGGAGGGCGCACCGGGGAGCTGTTTTTT. Supplemented by reference TRBV11-2 and TRBJ2-2, the full variable domain reads EAGVAQSPRYKIIEKRQSVAFWCNPISGHATLYWYQQILGQGPKLLIQFQNNGVVDDSQLPKDRFSAERLKGVDSTLKIQPAKLEDSAVYLCASSSPGLAGGRTGELFFGEGSRLTVL.